The 30 T cell receptor beta chains below come from one sample, sequenced in a study of T cells after yellow fever vaccination. From the 5' RACE reads, TCRdb called clonotypes with MiXCR, one entry per CDR3 protein. The data show 250,000 to 400,000 distinct CDR3 sequences, approximately 4% seen once. The sample here was PBMCs, taken 15 days after the yellow fever booster vaccination. These receptors originate from a young man who received the YFV17D yellow fever vaccine.

This clonotype showed up just a few times. J is TRBJ1-3 and V is TRBV4-1, with no clear D. Germline CDR1 MGHRA, CDR2 YSYEKL. The CDR3 covers 17 residues. V lost 2 bases and J lost 2, with 16 bases in between. CDR3 DNA sequence: TGCGCCAGCAGCCAACAAATGCCGGGAACAACTGGAAACACCATATATTTT. Translating it yields CASSQQMPGTTGNTIYF.

There are many counts of this clonotype. The rearrangement joins TRBV29-1 to TRBJ1-2, with 7 bases identical to TRBD1. Trimming at V came to 5 bases and at J to 4 bases, leaving 4 bases not matched to a gene. Germline loops: CDR1 SQVTM, CDR2 ANQGSEA. The CDR3 consists of 12 residues. The CDR3 DNA reads TGCAGCGTTCGACAGGGAGTCTATGGCTACACCTTC. Its protein product is CSVRQGVYGYTF.

This clonotype was seen ten or more times. The chain joins TRBV5-1 to TRBJ2-7, with no clear D. Germline V gives CDR1 SGHRS, CDR2 YFSETQ. V dropped 0 bases and J dropped 2 bases, with 6 bases sitting between them. The CDR3 extends over 13 amino acids. The CDR3 sequence: CASSLDTAYEQYF. CDR3 bases: TGCGCCAGCAGCTTGGATACAGCCTACGAGCAGTACTTC.

The chain has TRBV15 and TRBJ1-1; 7 positions agree with TRBD1. V lost 0 bases, J lost 4 bases, and 5 bases stayed unmatched. This CDR3 has 15 amino acids. The germline V gene has CDR1 LNHNV and CDR2 YYDKDF (reference sequence). Written as DNA, the CDR3 is TGTGCCACCAGCAGAGATCCAGGGGGGGGCACTGAAGCTTTCTTT. It is translated as CATSRDPGGGTEAFF.

This clonotype was picked up a small number of times. The chain uses TRBV5-1 and TRBJ2-1; D perhaps matches TRBD1 (6 bases). Trimming stripped 1 base from V and 8 bases from J, with 10 bases between. The length of the CDR3 is 13 residues. Germline values: CDR1 SGHRS, CDR2 YFSETQ. The CDR3 DNA sequence: TGCGCCAGCAGCTTGACAGGGATGGATGAGCAGTTCTTC. Protein sequence: CASSLTGMDEQFF.

This clonotype was found many times. The V gene is TRBV20-1, the J gene TRBJ1-1; 8 positions match TRBD1. Trimming cost V 3 bases and J 4 bases; bases outside gene matches: 4. The CDR3 length is 13 residues. Germline V CDR1 and CDR2: DFQATT, SNEGSKA (reference sequence). The CDR3 coding sequence is TGCAGTGCTAGCAAAACAGGGGGCACTGAAGCTTTCTTT. This codes for CSASKTGGTEAFF.

This clonotype turned up a few times. The chain couples TRBV5-1 to TRBJ1-1; weak D call: TRBD1 (6 bases). The CDR3 consists of 13 residues. With 2 bases removed from V and 7 bases from J, the gap between germline ends came to 12 bases. CDR1 is SGHRS and CDR2 is YFSETQ in the germline V gene. CDR3: CASSLPGQLEAFF. The CDR3 DNA is TGCGCCAGCAGCTTACCGGGACAACTTGAAGCTTTCTTT.

This clonotype was seen more than once but under ten times. The rearrangement joins TRBV9 to TRBJ2-2, with unresolved D. The V end lost 0 bases, the J end lost 2 bases, and 2 bases lay between the germline ends. The CDR3 extends over 13 amino acids. Germline assignment: CDR1 SGDLS and CDR2 YYNGEE. The DNA for the CDR3 is TGTGCCAGCAGCGTAGACAACACCGGGGAGCTGTTTTTT. Amino acids: CASSVDNTGELFF.

The table lists this clonotype with many counts. This chain links TRBV28 with TRBJ2-2; 7 bases are a match to TRBD1. Trimming removed 10 bases from V and 3 bases from J; junction bases left unmatched: 11. Germline CDR1 and CDR2: MDHEN and SYDVKM. The CDR3 runs to 15 residues. CDR3 coding DNA: TGTGCCACCCTTCCCGGTGACAGGGACACCGGGGAGCTGTTTTTT. This codes for CATLPGDRDTGELFF.

This clonotype was seen a handful of times. This chain connects TRBV25-1 to TRBJ1-1, with 8 bases that match TRBD1. The J segment lost 0 bases and the V segment lost 6 bases, leaving 3 bases of the junction unmatched. Germline V lookup: CDR1 MGHDK, CDR2 SYGVNS. This CDR3 is 14 amino acids long. CDR3 in DNA: TGTGCCAGCAGGTGGACAGGGATGAACACTGAAGCTTTCTTT. Amino acids: CASRWTGMNTEAFF.

In its sample, this clonotype was seen a few times. This sequence joins TRBV7-2 and TRBJ2-5, with D perhaps matching TRBD1 or TRBD2 (6 bases each). This CDR3 has 16 residues. Germline-derived CDR1 and CDR2 are SGHTA and FQGNSA. Trimming shortened V by 3 bases and J by 4 bases, and 18 bases separated the two germline ends. The CDR3 loop reads CASSFLGLVGAETQYF. Written as DNA, the CDR3 is TGTGCCAGCAGCTTCCTGGGACTCGTGGGGGCAGAGACCCAGTACTTC.

This clonotype was seen a handful of times. The genes are TRBV2 and TRBJ1-4; D not certain. CDR1 and CDR2 from the germline V gene are SNHLY and FYNNEI. The CDR3 length is 14 residues. V gave up 6 bases and J gave up 5 bases, with 13 bases separating them. The CDR3 spells CASSGPDGNEKLFF. The CDR3 DNA reads TGTGCCAGCAGCGGCCCGGACGGGAATGAAAAACTGTTTTTT.

This clonotype was recorded at least ten times. The rearrangement uses TRBV10-3 and TRBJ2-3, with D possibly matching TRBD2 (6 bases). This CDR3 has 15 amino acids. The V end lost 2 bases, the J end lost 2 bases, and 11 bases lay between the germline ends. Looked up from germline, CDR1 is ENHRY and CDR2 is SYGVKD. The CDR3 sequence: CAISESLATTDTQYF. The DNA of the CDR3 is TGTGCCATCAGTGAGAGTCTAGCGACCACAGATACGCAGTATTTT.

This clonotype has ten or more counts. The genes are TRBV12-3 or TRBV12-4 and TRBJ2-5; 7 bases are a match to TRBD2. Germline trimming cut 7 bases from V and 2 bases from J; bases unmatched to any gene: 7. CDR3 length: 14 residues. In DNA form, the CDR3 reads TGTGCCAGCAATAGGGACGGGAGGCAAGAGACCCAGTACTTC. Its protein is CASNRDGRQETQYF.

This clonotype appeared a single time. The chain uses TRBV7-9 and TRBJ2-1; 9 nucleotides match TRBD2. With 3 bases clipped from V and 7 bases from J, the junction kept 10 bases outside the gene matches. Per the germline V gene, CDR1 is SEHNR and CDR2 is FQNEAQ (reference sequence). The CDR3 contains 16 residues. The CDR3 loop is CASSFGSAGGRNEQFF. The CDR3 region has the DNA TGTGCCAGCAGCTTCGGCAGTGCGGGGGGGCGTAATGAGCAGTTCTTC.

This clonotype was counted ten times or more. V usage is TRBV29-1 and J usage is TRBJ2-2, with D unclear. The germline V and J ends were trimmed by 2 bases and 6 bases, with 7 bases remaining between them. The length of the CDR3 is 12 residues. Germline CDR1 and CDR2: SQVTM and ANQGSEA. CDR3 bases: TGCAGCGTTGAATTGGGGTCCGGGGAGCTGTTTTTT. Translating gives CSVELGSGELFF.

This clonotype came up many times. The chain links TRBV7-2 to TRBJ2-3; 12 bases align to TRBD2. The CDR3 runs to 16 residues. Germline loops: CDR1 SGHTA, CDR2 FQGNSA. The V gene end was trimmed by 5 bases and the J gene end by 5 bases; junction bases not matched to a gene: 8. CDR3 bases: TGTGCCAGCAGCCCGCGACTAGCGGGGGTGGGAGATACGCAGTATTTT. Protein: CASSPRLAGVGDTQYF.

Many counts were recorded for this clonotype. This sequence joins TRBV6-6 and TRBJ1-2, with TRBD1 identical over 9 bases. The germline V gene encodes CDR1 MNHNY and CDR2 SVGAGI (reference sequence). V trimming: 3 bases; J trimming: 6 bases; junction bases outside the gene matches: 8. The CDR3 is 15 residues long. CDR3 nucleotides: TGTGCCAGCAGTTATCAGACCGGGACAGGGAATGGCTACACCTTC. Its translation: CASSYQTGTGNGYTF.

This chain connects TRBV7-2 to TRBJ1-3; D gene ambiguous. V was shortened by 3 bases and J by 3 bases, with 6 bases between the two germline ends. The V gene's germline CDR1 is SGHTA and CDR2 FQGNSA. This CDR3 region has 13 residues. The CDR3, as DNA: TGTGCCAGCAGCTTCATTAGTGGAAACACCATATATTTT. This sequence encodes CASSFISGNTIYF.

The chain links TRBV12-3 or TRBV12-4 to TRBJ2-1; 10 bases match TRBD2. V was clipped by 5 bases and J by 4 bases; unmatched bases: 5. The CDR3 runs to 15 residues. CDR3 protein: CASSPTSGSYNEQFF. In DNA, the CDR3 is TGTGCCAGCAGTCCGACTAGCGGGTCATACAATGAGCAGTTCTTC.

This clonotype was counted only a few times. This chain uses TRBV6-5 with TRBJ2-3, with 9 bases aligning to TRBD1. CDR3 length equals 16 residues. V dropped 5 bases and J dropped 1; count of bases not matched to a gene: 7. Germline CDR1 and CDR2: MNHEY and SVGAGI. The chain's CDR3 is CASSRTGVLRTDTQYF. For the CDR3, the DNA is TGTGCCAGCAGTAGGACAGGGGTGCTACGCACAGATACGCAGTATTTT.

This chain uses TRBV5-1 with TRBJ1-6; D perhaps matches TRBD1 (6 bases). V was trimmed by 4 bases and J by 0 bases, leaving 11 bases between them. The CDR3 loop spans 16 amino acids. Germline assignment: CDR1 SGHRS and CDR2 YFSETQ. CDR3 DNA: TGCGCCAGCAGCGAAGGACAGAGCTCCTATAATTCACCCCTCCACTTT. This codes for CASSEGQSSYNSPLHF.

The sample holds a few counts of this clonotype. This chain links TRBV5-1 with TRBJ1-1; D may be TRBD1 (5 bases). Trimming stripped 7 bases from V and 1 base from J, with 14 bases between. The CDR3 covers 14 residues. In germline, CDR1 is SGHRS, CDR2 YFSETQ. CDR3 nucleotides: TGCGCCAGCGGATTAAGTCAGGGGAACACTGAAGCTTTCTTT. Translating it yields CASGLSQGNTEAFF.

This clonotype was seen many times. V gene TRBV6-2 or TRBV6-3 combines with J gene TRBJ2-7; 10 bases map to TRBD1. V was clipped by 5 bases and J by 5 bases; unmatched bases: 15. The CDR3 length is 17 residues. CDR1 and CDR2 from the germline V gene are MNHEY and SVGEGT. CDR3 in DNA: TGTGCCAGCAGTCCTCACAACCGGGACAGGGGAAGCAACGAGCAGTACTTC. Amino acids: CASSPHNRDRGSNEQYF.

This clonotype has only a few counts. This chain joins TRBV20-1 and TRBJ2-1; 7 bases match TRBD2. This CDR3 spans 13 amino acids. After removal of 8 bases from V and 4 bases from J, the junction contained 8 bases not matched to a gene. CDR1 and CDR2 from the germline V gene are DFQATT and SNEGSKA (reference sequence). As DNA, the CDR3 is TGCAGTACTAACCTAGCGGATTACAATGAGCAGTTCTTC. Its translation is CSTNLADYNEQFF.

A note on this clonotype: The junction departs from the called germline gene at one end, perhaps through a read error. The V gene is TRBV4-3, the J gene TRBJ2-3; D is perhaps TRBD2 (6 bases). The germline gives CDR1 LGHNA, CDR2 YSLEER. The CDR3 length is 16 residues. CDR3 coding DNA: TGCGCGAGCAGCCTTGATTTACAGCGGGGCACAGATACGCAGTATTTT. Encoded protein: CASSLDLQRGTDTQYF.

At least ten counts were recorded for this clonotype. This chain links TRBV29-1 with TRBJ2-5; 9 bases agree with TRBD1. This CDR3 is built from 12 residues. The germline V gene encodes CDR1 SQVTM and CDR2 ANQGSEA. V shed 7 bases, J shed 4 bases, and the junction held 4 bases outside the gene matches. Here the CDR3 DNA reads TGCAGCGCAGGACAGGGGAGAGAGACCCAGTACTTC. It translates to CSAGQGRETQYF.

Only a few counts were recorded for this clonotype. J is TRBJ1-4 and V is TRBV6-2 or TRBV6-3; 7 nucleotides agree with TRBD1. CDR1 and CDR2 from the germline V gene are MNHEY and SVGEGT. The CDR3 covers 14 residues. V dropped 5 bases and J dropped 8; count of bases not matched to a gene: 8. CDR3 residues: CASSHEGAGEKLFF. In DNA form, the CDR3 reads TGTGCCAGCAGTCACGAGGGGGCTGGAGAAAAACTGTTTTTT.

This sequence joins TRBV6-2 or TRBV6-3 and TRBJ2-1; 11 bases match TRBD2. The CDR3 has 15 residues. Trimming cost V 6 bases and J 10 bases; bases outside gene matches: 11. Germline lookup yields CDR1 MNHEY and CDR2 SVGEGT. CDR3 sequence: CASRMTSGAWWEQFF. CDR3 bases: TGTGCCAGCAGAATGACTAGCGGGGCCTGGTGGGAGCAGTTCTTC.

This sequence joins TRBV6-2 or TRBV6-3 and TRBJ2-1, with 10 positions matching TRBD2. This CDR3 contains 19 residues. Germline-derived CDR1 and CDR2 are MNHEY and SVGEGT. The V and J ends lost 0 bases and 1 base, in that order; junction bases with no gene match: 9. The CDR3 DNA reads TGTGCCAGCAGTTACTCGAGTTCTAGCGGGGGTCTTTCCTACAATGAGCAGTTCTTC. As protein: CASSYSSSSGGLSYNEQFF.